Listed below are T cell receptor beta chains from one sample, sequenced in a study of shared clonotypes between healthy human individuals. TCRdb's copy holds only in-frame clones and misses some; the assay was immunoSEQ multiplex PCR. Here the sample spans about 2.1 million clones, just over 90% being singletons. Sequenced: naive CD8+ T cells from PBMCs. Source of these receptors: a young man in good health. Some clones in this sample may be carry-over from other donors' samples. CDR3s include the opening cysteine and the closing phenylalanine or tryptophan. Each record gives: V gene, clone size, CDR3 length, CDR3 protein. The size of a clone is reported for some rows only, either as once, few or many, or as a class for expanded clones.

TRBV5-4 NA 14 CASSLQGRGQPQHF
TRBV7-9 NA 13 CASSLVGAYEQYF
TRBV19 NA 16 CASSISTSGRGYEQYF
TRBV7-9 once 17 CASSSIRVGRANEKLFF
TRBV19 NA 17 CASSPDLRDSEYNEQFF
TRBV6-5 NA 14 CASIPHLSNTEAFF
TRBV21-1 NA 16 CASSSGTGQVNQPQHF
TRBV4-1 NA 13 CASSPFSPTEAFF
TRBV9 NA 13 CASSVGLKETQYF
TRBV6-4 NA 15 CEWDRVYLTNEKLFF
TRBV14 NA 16 CASSPNRTVRGETQYF
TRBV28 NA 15 CASSDHSMGDTEAFF
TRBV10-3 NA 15 CAISEGGSSTGELFF
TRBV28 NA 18 CASSLHGRGFSGANVLTF
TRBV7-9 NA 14 CASSPGTVTYEQYF
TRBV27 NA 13 CASSSSMNTEAFF
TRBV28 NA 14 CASRPGTSGSEQYF
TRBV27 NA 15 CASSLSRVFTYEQYF
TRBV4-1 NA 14 CASREGGGVDGYTF
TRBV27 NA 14 CASRDLQGGNTIYF
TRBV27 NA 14 CASSLSDRQLEAFF
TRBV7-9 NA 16 CASSPASGGSYNEQFF
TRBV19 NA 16 CASSIQGVPPYNEQFF
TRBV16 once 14 CASSPDSLNEKLFF
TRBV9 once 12 CASSGGTGELFF
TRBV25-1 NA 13 CASSENGLRELFF
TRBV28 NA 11 CASSLGSEQYF
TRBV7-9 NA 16 CASSPGLAGGTDTQYF
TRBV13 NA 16 CASSPSADLGNEKLFF
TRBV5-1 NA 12 CASRGTPYEQYF
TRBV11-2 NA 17 CASSGFLAGGPTYEQYF
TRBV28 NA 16 CASSLLWTGSAGELFF
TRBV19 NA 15 CASSKGDRGPYEQYF
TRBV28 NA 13 CASRDRNPYEQYF
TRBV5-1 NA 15 CASSSDPGTGYEQYF
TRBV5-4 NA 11 CASSSLEGYTF
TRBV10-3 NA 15 CAISETTSGRYEQYF
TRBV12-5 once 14 CASGVTGSYNEQFF
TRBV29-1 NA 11 CSVEGLGEQFF
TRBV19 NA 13 CASLQGVGYGYTF
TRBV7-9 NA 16 CASSELRQDRNYGYTF
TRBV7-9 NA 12 CASSLSFGELFF
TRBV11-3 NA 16 CASSDIGGWGYNEQFF
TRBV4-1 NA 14 CASSQVGGGREQYF
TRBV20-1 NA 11 CSARETYEQYF
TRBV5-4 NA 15 CASSTPTSATYEQYF